The rows below give T cell receptor beta chains drawn from one sample of a study of early T cells in non-severe SARS-CoV-2 infection. TCRdb ran MiXCR on the 5' RACE reads and lists one entry per CDR3 protein. The table includes about 100,000 distinct CDR3 sequences, around 12% detected once. The sample consisted of whole blood. These TCRs come from an adult who was a healthcare worker with PCR-confirmed SARS-CoV-2 infection or an uninfected control (not recorded which). Both conserved end residues are part of each CDR3. The D gene is left open where the match is weak. The size field is filled for only some rows; it gives once, few, many or a size class.

>TRBJ2-6|few|15|TRBV7-9|.
CASSGGESGANVLTF
TGTGCCAGCAGCGGCGGGGAATCTGGGGCCAACGTCCTGACTTTC
>TRBJ2-5|many|15|TRBV7-9|.
CASSLAPGRQETQYF
TGTGCCAGCAGCTTAGCCCCCGGCAGACAGGAGACCCAGTACTTC
>TRBJ1-1|.|15|TRBV11-2|TRBD1
CASSLERGPLTEAFF
TGTGCCAGCAGCTTAGAAAGGGGGCCTTTAACTGAAGCTTTCTTT
>TRBJ2-6|.|21|TRBV20-1|.
CSAREIYGASRRSSGANVLTF
TGCAGTGCTAGAGAGATTTATGGGGCCAGTCGTAGAAGCTCTGGGGCCAACGTCCTGACTTTC
>TRBJ1-2|.|14|TRBV5-6|TRBD1
CASSFVQGDYGYTF
TGTGCCAGCAGCTTCGTACAGGGGGACTATGGCTACACCTTC
>TRBJ2-2|many|13|TRBV5-1|.
CASSTGNTGELFF
TGCGCCAGCAGCACAGGAAACACCGGGGAGCTGTTTTTT
>TRBJ2-3|many|21|TRBV6-2/TRBV6-3|.
CASSYTLTTTTASVVGDTQYF
TGTGCCAGCAGTTACACCCTCACTACGACCACCGCTAGCGTTGTTGGAGATACGCAGTATTTT
>TRBJ2-7|.|12|TRBV10-2|.
CASSAVDYEQYF
TGCGCCAGCAGTGCGGTAGACTACGAGCAGTACTTC
>TRBJ2-3|once|15|TRBV15|TRBD1
CATSGTGEVADTQYF
TGTGCCACCTCGGGGACAGGGGAAGTAGCAGATACGCAGTATTTT
>TRBJ2-6|few|16|TRBV19|.
CASSGAFGTGANVLTF
TGTGCCAGTAGCGGGGCCTTTGGTACTGGGGCCAACGTCCTGACTTTC
>TRBJ2-7|many|13|TRBV12-3/TRBV12-4|.
CASRGGAGDEQYF
TGTGCCAGCCGGGGAGGCGCAGGGGACGAGCAGTACTTC
>TRBJ2-7|few|15|TRBV9|.
CASSVDLTKGYEQYF
TGTGCCAGCAGCGTAGACCTCACTAAGGGGTACGAGCAGTACTTC
>TRBJ2-7|many|15|TRBV7-9|TRBD2
CASSAPGQREWEQYF
TGTGCCAGCAGCGCGCCCGGTCAGCGGGAGTGGGAGCAGTACTTC
>TRBJ1-2|many|12|TRBV20-1|.
CSARGENYGYTF
TGCAGTGCTAGAGGGGAGAACTATGGCTACACCTTC
>TRBJ2-7|.|14|TRBV20-1|TRBD2
CSAGTQLAGAEQYF
TGCAGTGCTGGCACTCAACTAGCGGGAGCCGAGCAGTACTTC
>TRBJ1-5|many|14|TRBV6-5|.
CASSLGPPGQPQHF
TGTGCCAGCAGCTTGGGACCCCCTGGGCAGCCCCAGCATTTT
>TRBJ2-3|.|13|TRBV7-2|.
CASSFAPRDTQYF
TGTGCCAGCAGCTTTGCCCCCCGTGATACGCAGTATTTT
>TRBJ2-7|few|14|TRBV28|.
CASSLFTTSYEQYF
TGTGCCAGCAGTCTCTTTACGACCTCCTACGAGCAGTACTTC
>TRBJ1-4|once|12|TRBV28|TRBD1
CASRGTVTGIFF
TGTGCCAGCAGGGGGACTGTGACAGGGATATTTTTT
>TRBJ1-4|many|12|TRBV20-1|.
CSSLGSNEKLFF
TGCAGTTCGTTGGGGTCCAATGAAAAACTGTTTTTT
>TRBJ1-5|many|14|TRBV20-1|.
CSARDQAGNQPQHF
TGCAGTGCTAGAGATCAGGCAGGCAATCAGCCCCAGCATTTT
>TRBJ1-3|.|15|TRBV5-1|.
CASSLDRLYGNTIYF
TGCGCCAGCAGCTTGGACAGGCTTTACGGGAACACCATATATTTT
>TRBJ1-4|many|15|TRBV28|.
CASSPAGANIEKLFF
TGTGCCAGCAGTCCAGCGGGGGCTAATATTGAAAAACTGTTTTTT
>TRBJ2-1|.|15|TRBV12-5|TRBD2
CASGLGTSGTDEQFF
TGTGCTAGTGGTTTGGGGACTAGCGGGACAGATGAGCAGTTCTTC
>TRBJ2-1|few|13|TRBV20-1|.
CSARGREQNEQFF
TGCAGTGCTAGGGGCCGGGAGCAAAATGAGCAGTTCTTC
>TRBJ2-3|many|17|TRBV20-1|TRBD2
CSARVFGTSGITDTQYF
TGCAGTGCTAGAGTGTTCGGGACTAGCGGGATCACAGATACGCAGTATTTT
>TRBJ2-7|.|18|TRBV20-1|TRBD2
CSALVPFTGTSGTYEQYF
TGCAGTGCTCTGGTACCTTTCACCGGGACTAGCGGGACCTACGAGCAGTACTTC
>TRBJ2-7|.|14|TRBV20-1|TRBD1
CSARDYRGMAEQYF
TGCAGTGCTAGAGACTACAGGGGTATGGCCGAGCAGTACTTC
>TRBJ1-1|many|17|TRBV15|.
CATSRGWGDFSKTEAFF
TGTGCCACCAGCAGAGGGTGGGGGGATTTTAGTAAAACTGAAGCTTTCTTT
>TRBJ1-1|many|12|TRBV12-3/TRBV12-4|.
CASSLAVTEAFF
TGTGCCAGCAGTTTAGCTGTCACTGAAGCTTTCTTT
>TRBJ2-3|.|16|TRBV28|TRBD2
CASSPTLAGPDYTQYF
TGTGCCAGCAGCCCCACCCTAGCGGGACCCGATTATACGCAGTATTTT
>TRBJ2-4|few|12|TRBV6-6|.
CASNPGPGIQYF
TGTGCCAGCAACCCGGGACCCGGCATTCAGTACTTC
>TRBJ1-1|many|16|TRBV6-6|.
CASSTAMESGWAEAFF
TGTGCCAGCAGTACCGCTATGGAGTCGGGCTGGGCTGAAGCTTTCTTT
>TRBJ1-6|few|17|TRBV20-1|.
CSARDREGSVYNSPLHF
TGCAGTGCTAGAGATCGCGAGGGCAGCGTCTATAATTCACCCCTCCACTTT
>TRBJ2-6|many|17|TRBV2|TRBD1
CASNLGQVLSGANVLTF
TGTGCCAGCAATTTAGGACAGGTCCTATCTGGGGCCAACGTCCTGACTTTC
>TRBJ1-3|few|14|TRBV12-3/TRBV12-4|.
CASSFGRPGDTIYF
TGTGCCAGCAGTTTTGGACGGCCCGGGGACACCATATATTTT
>TRBJ1-1|many|14|TRBV12-3/TRBV12-4|.
CASRPGHLNTEAFF
TGTGCCAGCAGGCCGGGACACTTGAACACTGAAGCTTTCTTT
>TRBJ2-2|many|14|TRBV11-3|.
CASSPSGGTGELFF
TGTGCCAGCAGCCCTAGTGGGGGCACCGGGGAGCTGTTTTTT
>TRBJ2-7|.|13|TRBV11-3|.
CASSPNGGREQYF
TGTGCCAGCAGCCCCAATGGTGGAAGGGAGCAGTACTTC
>TRBJ2-7|.|11|TRBV29-1|.
CSVEEYYEQYF
TGCAGCGTTGAAGAGTACTACGAGCAGTACTTC